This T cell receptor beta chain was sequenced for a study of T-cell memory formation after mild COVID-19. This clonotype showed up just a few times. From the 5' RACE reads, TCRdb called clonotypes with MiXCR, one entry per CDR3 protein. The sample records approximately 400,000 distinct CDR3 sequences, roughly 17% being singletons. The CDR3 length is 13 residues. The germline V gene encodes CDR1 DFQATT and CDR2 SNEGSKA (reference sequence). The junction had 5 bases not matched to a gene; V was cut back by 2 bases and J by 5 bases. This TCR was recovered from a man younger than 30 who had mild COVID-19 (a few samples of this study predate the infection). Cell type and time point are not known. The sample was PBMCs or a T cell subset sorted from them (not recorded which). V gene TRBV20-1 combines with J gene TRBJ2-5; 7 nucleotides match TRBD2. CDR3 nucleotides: TGCAGTGCTAGACTCGGGAGGCGGGAGACCCAGTACTTC. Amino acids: CSARLGRRETQYF.